The T cell receptor (beta chain) under discussion was sequenced for a study of blood T cell repertoires in COVID-19. Study-wide background: From the United States, Italy and Spain came samples of acute and convalescent COVID-19. PBMCs, B-cell-depleted T cells, or T cells provided the cDNA or gDNA that made up the material.

Authors' processing steps: By means of reference gene primer amplification, nucleated cell counts were estimated. TCRdb keeps only in-frame clones here, not all; method: immunoSEQ multiplex PCR. V, J and clone size are those of that table, while D and trimming were read from the DNA. The sample gives about 200,000 clones, 80% to 90% of which show up once; roughly 3% is in the top ten. CDR3 length equals 15 residues. Trimming removed 1 base from V and 8 bases from J; junction bases left unmatched: 7. Looked up from germline, CDR1 is GTSNPN and CDR2 is SVGIG (reference sequence). The chain links TRBV30 to TRBJ2-1; 11 nucleotides align to TRBD2. Sequences were obtained from peripheral blood. The source of this sequence is a man aged 60-69 years with acute or convalescent COVID-19. The DNA of the CDR3 is TGTGCCTGGAGTGCTACTAGCGGGAGAGGGCATGAGCAGTTCTTC. This encodes CAWSATSGRGHEQFF.